This is a list of T cell receptor beta chains from one sample in a study of OX40 agonist ivuxolimab in advanced cancers. Only in-frame clones appear in the TCRdb table, and some are missing; sequencing was by immunoSEQ multiplex PCR. In the table there are under 50,000 clones, about nine tenths of which are singletons. The sample in question was CD4+ or CD8+ T cells sorted from blood, obtained in a trial of the OX40 agonist ivuxolimab. These receptors originate from an adult with an advanced solid tumor such as melanoma, head and neck, liver or kidney cancer. Each CDR3 is given with its conserved first and last residue. The order of the fields is J gene, D gene, V gene, clone size, CDR3 DNA, CDR3 protein. D genes are given only for firm matches. Clone size is not always given. Where it is, it says once, few, many or a class for expanded clones.

TRBJ1-1	-	TRBV7-2	-	TGTGCCAGCAGCTTAGTGTGGAACACTGAAGCTTTCTTT	CASSLVWNTEAFF
TRBJ2-3	TRBD2	TRBV5-1	-	TGCGCCAGCAGCTTGGCCAGCGGGAGGTTCCCAGATACGCAGTATTTT	CASSLASGRFPDTQYF
TRBJ2-1	TRBD1	TRBV7-3	-	TGTGCCAGCAGCGCAACGGGACAGCAACACAATGAGCAGTTCTTC	CASSATGQQHNEQFF
TRBJ2-2	TRBD1	TRBV5-1	few	TGCGCCAGCAGCTCCTACAGGGGGCAGAGCGGGGAGCTGTTTTTT	CASSSYRGQSGELFF
TRBJ2-1	TRBD2	TRBV6-4	-	TGTGCCAGCAGTGACTCCGGCGGGAGCAATGAGCAGTTCTTC	CASSDSGGSNEQFF
TRBJ2-7	TRBD1	TRBV10-2	-	TGCGCCAGCAGCGTGGGACAGGAAAAAGCGGAGCAGTACTTC	CASSVGQEKAEQYF
TRBJ2-2	-	TRBV18	-	TGTGCCAGCTCAAAGGATAGAGCCGGGGAGCTGTTTTTT	CASSKDRAGELFF
TRBJ2-7	TRBD1	TRBV7-9	-	TGTGCCAGCAGCCCCGGGACAGGGAGATCCTACGAGCAGTACTTC	CASSPGTGRSYEQYF
TRBJ2-7	-	TRBV6-5	-	TGTGCCAGCAGTTACCTAGGGGACCGGCGCCCCTACGAGCAGTACTTC	CASSYLGDRRPYEQYF
TRBJ1-1	-	TRBV19	-	TGTGCCAGTAGTCGCCAGGGGAGAGGGAACACTGAAGCTTTCTTT	CASSRQGRGNTEAFF
TRBJ1-2	TRBD1	TRBV19	-	TGTGCCAGTAGTACCCACCCCGGACAGGGCCGGGGGTATGGCTACACCTTC	CASSTHPGQGRGYGYTF
TRBJ1-3	-	TRBV9	-	TGTGCCAGCAGCGTCGACAGGATGTTGGGAAACACCATATATTTT	CASSVDRMLGNTIYF
TRBJ2-1	TRBD2	TRBV18	-	TGTGCCAGCTCACCACGAGCGGGAGGGTTCTACAATGAGCAGTTCTTC	CASSPRAGGFYNEQFF
TRBJ2-2	-	TRBV9	-	TGTGCCAGCAGCGTAGCCGGGGAGCTGTTTTTT	CASSVAGELFF
TRBJ1-1	TRBD1	TRBV29-1	few	TGCAGCGTGGCAAGGGACAGAAACACTGAAGCTTTCTTT	CSVARDRNTEAFF
TRBJ2-2	TRBD2	TRBV5-4	-	TGTGCCAGCAGCTCCGGACTAGCGACCACCGGGGAGCTGTTTTTT	CASSSGLATTGELFF